Following are 10 T cell receptor beta chains from one sample sequenced in a study of tumor-infiltrating lymphocytes in primary liver carcinoma (dated by TCRdb to the late 2010s). Data came from an Illumina HiSeq 2500. Using a constant-region primer and ProtoScript II reverse transcriptase, TCRbeta-specific cDNA was reverse-transcribed from approximately 0.55 ug total RNA. Construction of the TCRbeta libraries relied on three nested rounds of multiplex PCR, following a slightly modified ARM-PCR procedure. The first two PCR rounds used multiplex TRBV1-TRBV30 forward primers with a Cbeta reverse primer, each for about 11 cycles. TCRdb took the public reads, trimmed them with fastp at Q25, ran MiXCR for clone calling and kept in-frame beta chains. Rows merge per CDR3 protein into single entries with the most common DNA and genes. The sample yields 110,000 or so distinct CDR3 sequences; roughly 80% were counted once. Jointly, the top ten make up about 20% of the sample.

Without any cell sorting, total RNA and DNA were co-extracted from roughly 20-30 mg of bulk tissue using the AllPrep DNA/RNA mini kit. Sequenced: liver tumor tissue from sampling region 3. The cell subset or site label of this sample denotes: tumor region T3, left-lateral pole. The receptors derive from a man aged 40-49 years with primary liver carcinoma and hepatitis B virus infection.

Concerning this clonotype itself: This CDR3 is missing its conserved last phenylalanine or tryptophan, likely due to a read error. The rearrangement uses TRBV5-1 and TRBJ2-1, with 8 bases aligning to TRBD2. The CDR3 length is 15 residues. Germline V CDR1 and CDR2: SGHRS, YFSETQ. V shed 4 bases, J shed 1 base, and the junction held 4 bases outside the gene matches. CDR3 amino acids: CASSRTSSSYNEQFY. Here the CDR3 DNA reads TGCGCCAGCAGCCGGACTAGCAGTTCCTACAATGAGCAGTTCTAC.

This clonotype has just one count. The CDR3 does not end in the conserved phenylalanine or tryptophan, so this is likely a read error. The chain carries TRBV6-6 and TRBJ1-1; D unclear. CDR1 MNHNY and CDR2 SVGAGI come from the germline V gene (reference sequence). The CDR3 consists of 16 residues. This CDR3 reads CASSYRLVSMNTEAFS. The CDR3 DNA is TGTGCCAGCAGTTACAGGCTGGTCAGCATGAATACTGAAGCTTTCTCT.

This rearrangement joins TRBV5-1 to TRBJ1-1; D is unresolved. Germline assignment: CDR1 SGHRS and CDR2 YFSETQ. V was cut by 9 bases and J by 3 bases, with 15 bases left in between. The CDR3 contains 13 residues. The CDR3 sequence is CANRPDMYTEAFF. CDR3 coding DNA: TGCGCCAACAGACCCGACATGTACACTGAAGCTTTCTTT.

This chain links TRBV24-1 with TRBJ1-5, with D hard to call. Germline lookup yields CDR1 KGHDR and CDR2 SFDVKD. V was shortened by 9 bases and J by 0 bases, with 17 bases between the two germline ends. The CDR3 has 16 amino acids. The CDR3 DNA follows: TGTGCCACCCGGGTCAGGATCACATATAGCAATCAGCCCCAGCATTTT. It translates to CATRVRITYSNQPQHF.

Of note for this clonotype: Sequence at one end of the junction differs from germline and may be a read error. V and J are TRBV12-5 and TRBJ2-5, with D possibly TRBD2 on 5 matching bases. Germline-derived CDR1 and CDR2 are LGHNT and FRNRAP. The CDR3 spans 15 residues. The CDR3 nucleotides are TGTGTTAGTGGCCCGAAAGGGAGCGAAAGGGAGACCCAGTACTTC. Translation: CVSGPKGSERETQYF.

Points on this clonotype: Here the CDR3 omits its conserved ending phenylalanine or tryptophan, so a read error is the likely source. The V call is TRBV10-1, the J call TRBJ2-1; TRBD2 aligns across 11 bases. Germline-derived CDR1 and CDR2 are WNHNN and SYGVQD (reference sequence). This CDR3 is built from 15 residues. The CDR3 loop is CASSALAGAPNEQFL. The CDR3 region has the DNA TGCGCCAGTAGTGCACTAGCGGGAGCGCCCAATGAGCAGTTCTTA.

This sequence joins TRBV10-3 and TRBJ2-1; the D gene is possibly TRBD2 (6 bases). Trimming left V 6 bases short and J 1 base short, with 13 bases between. CDR3 length equals 15 residues. In germline, CDR1 is ENHRY, CDR2 SYGVKD. The CDR3 DNA reads as TGTGCCATCAGCCAGCGACTAGAATCCTACAATGAGCAGTTCTTC. This sequence encodes CAISQRLESYNEQFF.

A word on this clonotype: Given the absence of the conserved phenylalanine or tryptophan at the CDR3 end, a read error is likely. J is TRBJ1-6 and V is TRBV4-1; D ambiguous. Per germline, CDR1 MGHRA and CDR2 YSYEKL. The V end was cut by 0 bases, the J end by 0 bases, with 6 bases between. The CDR3 has 16 residues. This CDR3 is CASSQDQSSYNSPLHS. CDR3 nucleotides: TGCGCCAGCAGCCAAGATCAGAGCTCCTATAATTCACCCCTCCACTCT.

On this clonotype: A read error may be the cause here, since a much bigger clone is one base away. This rearrangement joins TRBV19 to TRBJ2-3; D assignment may be TRBD1 or TRBD2 (5 bases each). The V and J ends lost 7 bases and 7 bases respectively, with 15 bases between them. CDR3 length: 13 residues. Germline CDR1 is LNHDA and CDR2 is SQIVND (reference sequence). DNA of the CDR3: TGTGCCAGTAATGTCGGGGACGCAAATACGCAGTATTTT. This gives the protein CASNVGDANTQYF.

As concerns this clonotype: One end of the junction is discordant with germline, which a read error may explain. This chain connects TRBV14 to TRBJ2-1; TRBD2 matches 8 bases. The CDR3 runs to 16 residues. CDR1 is SGHDN and CDR2 is FVKESK in the germline V gene. The CDR3 sequence: CVSFAVAGWVNNEQFF. Here the CDR3 DNA reads TGTGTCAGCTTTGCCGTAGCGGGATGGGTAAACAATGAGCAGTTCTTC.